Presented here are 31 T cell receptor beta chains from one specimen sequenced in a study of early T cells in non-severe SARS-CoV-2 infection. TCRdb passed the 5' RACE reads through MiXCR, listing each CDR3 protein once. Among about 72,000 distinct CDR3 sequences, around 9.1% were seen once, and the ten largest hold 7.6%. Sequencing used whole blood, obtained at baseline. The receptors stem from an adult who was a healthcare worker with PCR-confirmed SARS-CoV-2 infection or an uninfected control (not recorded which).

This clonotype was detected ten times or more. The chain couples TRBV30 to TRBJ2-7; tentatively, D is TRBD2 (5 bases). Looked up from germline, CDR1 is GTSNPN and CDR2 is SVGIG (reference sequence). The CDR3 loop spans 11 amino acids. The V end was cut by 5 bases, the J end by 7 bases, with 12 bases between. This chain's CDR3 is CAWRGLGEQYF. CDR3 coding DNA: TGTGCCTGGCGAGGACTGGGGGAGCAGTACTTC.

This clonotype was seen only a few times. Here the CDR3 reads CSARAGNTIYF. The CDR3 DNA follows: TGCAGTGCTAGGGCTGGAAACACCATATATTTT. J is TRBJ1-3 and V is TRBV20-1, with no clear D. Germline V CDR1 and CDR2: DFQATT, SNEGSKA (reference sequence). The CDR3 loop spans 11 amino acids. V gave up 3 bases and J gave up 2 bases, with 2 bases separating them.

There are many counts of this clonotype. J is TRBJ1-4 and V is TRBV3-1; no clear D. V gave up 1 base and J gave up 8 bases, with 5 bases separating them. CDR1 and CDR2 (germline): LGHDT, YNNKEL (reference sequence). The CDR3 has 12 residues. CDR3 loop: CASSQVGEKLFF. The DNA for the CDR3 is TGTGCCAGCAGCCAAGTGGGCGAAAAACTGTTTTTT.

This clonotype was seen a few times. This chain links TRBV10-3 with TRBJ2-1; 7 bases map to TRBD1. Trimming cost V 0 bases and J 5 bases; bases outside gene matches: 4. The germline V gene encodes CDR1 ENHRY and CDR2 SYGVKD. The CDR3 sequence is 15 residues long. CDR3 in DNA: TGTGCCATCAGTGAGTCGAGACAGGGACACAATGAGCAGTTCTTC. This translates into CAISESRQGHNEQFF.

V is TRBV29-1 and J is TRBJ2-2, with D maybe TRBD1 (6 bases). The ends were cut back, 3 bases at V and 4 bases at J, with 12 bases in the middle. Germline CDR1 and CDR2: SQVTM and ANQGSEA. The CDR3 totals 14 residues. The DNA for the CDR3 is TGCAGCGTTGACCAGGGGTTAGGCACCGGGGAGCTGTTTTTT. It yields the protein CSVDQGLGTGELFF.

This clonotype was observed a single time. This rearrangement joins TRBV5-6 to TRBJ1-1; 9 bases line up with TRBD1. The CDR3 has 16 amino acids. CDR1 is SGHDT and CDR2 is YYEEEE in the germline V gene. The ends lost 4 bases at V and 0 bases at J; junction bases unmatched: 7. The CDR3 sequence: CASSPNTGGLNTEAFF. The CDR3 DNA reads TGTGCCAGCAGCCCAAATACAGGGGGCTTGAACACTGAAGCTTTCTTT.

This sequence joins TRBV5-1 and TRBJ2-3; 7 bases are shared with TRBD1. The CDR3 is 14 residues long. V shed 4 bases, J shed 5 bases, and the junction held 7 bases outside the gene matches. Germline V lookup: CDR1 SGHRS, CDR2 YFSETQ. The CDR3 here is CASSLDRDRDTQYF. DNA of the CDR3: TGCGCCAGCAGCCTCGACAGGGATCGAGATACGCAGTATTTT.

The J gene is TRBJ1-1, the V gene TRBV12-3 or TRBV12-4; the D gene is possibly TRBD1 (5 bases). The CDR3 spans 14 residues. V shed 3 bases and J shed 5 bases, with 13 bases lying between them. The CDR3 DNA follows: TGTGCCAGCAGTTTCCAGGGAGTAGGAACTGAAGCTTTCTTT. Encoded protein: CASSFQGVGTEAFF.

This clonotype was observed many times. The chain uses TRBV12-3 or TRBV12-4 and TRBJ2-7; no definite D call. The V and J ends lost 1 base and 2 bases respectively, with 6 bases between them. The CDR3 is 13 residues long. The CDR3 sequence is CASSLDAAYEQYF. The CDR3 DNA reads TGTGCCAGCAGTTTAGACGCTGCCTACGAGCAGTACTTC.

This clonotype showed up many times. The rearrangement joins TRBV2 to TRBJ2-3; 9 positions match TRBD1. This CDR3 spans 14 amino acids. Germline V gives CDR1 SNHLY, CDR2 FYNNEI. The junction had 4 bases not matched to a gene; V was cut back by 5 bases and J by 4 bases. CDR3 in amino acids: CASSKDRGADTQYF. The CDR3 region has the DNA TGTGCCAGCAGTAAGGACAGGGGCGCAGATACGCAGTATTTT.

This chain joins TRBV7-8 and TRBJ1-2; no firm D call. The CDR3 spans 16 residues. Germline-derived CDR1 and CDR2 are SGHVS and FQNEAQ. Deletions cut 4 bases from V and 3 bases from J, with 18 bases between. The CDR3 coding sequence is TGTGCCAGCAGCTCCGGCATTTTCCCTGAGGACTATGGCTACACCTTC. Encoded protein: CASSSGIFPEDYGYTF.

This clonotype appeared many times. The CDR3 protein is CASSLRTGGASTNEKLFF. CDR3 nucleotide sequence: TGTGCCAGCAGTCTTCGGACAGGGGGCGCGTCAACTAATGAAAAACTGTTTTTT. The rearrangement links TRBV6-5 to TRBJ1-4, with 11 bases aligning to TRBD1. Germline CDR1 and CDR2: MNHEY and SVGAGI. The V segment lost 5 bases and the J segment 0 bases; nucleotides outside the gene matches: 8. This CDR3 has 18 residues.

This clonotype appeared many times. The chain is built from TRBV28 and TRBJ2-7, with unresolved D. Germline loops: CDR1 MDHEN, CDR2 SYDVKM. This CDR3 spans 11 amino acids. Trimming pared 3 bases from V and 4 bases from J, leaving 4 bases between. The CDR3 region is CASSFGYEQYF. The CDR3 DNA reads TGTGCCAGCAGTTTTGGTTACGAGCAGTACTTC.

This clonotype was detected many times. V usage is TRBV10-2 and J usage is TRBJ2-3; D is perhaps TRBD2 (6 bases). V was clipped by 4 bases and J by 6 bases, with 11 bases between them. Germline CDR1 reads WSHSY; CDR2 reads SAAADI. The CDR3 has 13 residues. In DNA form, the CDR3 reads TGCGCCAGCAGTGTTAGCGGCGGCGATACGCAGTATTTT. Its protein is CASSVSGGDTQYF.

This clonotype appeared a few times. V usage is TRBV20-1 and J usage is TRBJ2-1; perhaps TRBD1 as D (5 bases). The CDR3 sequence is 12 residues long. Trimming took 6 bases from V and 7 from J, leaving 13 bases between them. Germline V gene data show CDR1 as DFQATT and CDR2 as SNEGSKA (reference sequence). DNA of the CDR3: TGCAGTGCCGAGACGCAGGGTAATGAGCAGTTCTTC. Encoded protein: CSAETQGNEQFF.

The gene calls are TRBV6-5 and TRBJ1-2; no definite D call. The CDR3 contains 13 residues. The V gene's germline CDR1 is MNHEY and CDR2 SVGAGI. The V gene lost 0 bases and the J gene lost 1 base, with 3 bases spanning the gap. CDR3 sequence (DNA): TGTGCCAGCAGTTACTCGTTTAACTATGGCTACACCTTC. This codes for CASSYSFNYGYTF.

Ten or more counts support this clonotype. CDR3 sequence (DNA): TGTGCCAGCAGCACAAATGGACAGGGAAGGGGAGCTTTCTTT. As protein: CASSTNGQGRGAFF. The J gene is TRBJ1-1, the V gene TRBV5-5, with 8 bases lining up with TRBD1. CDR1 and CDR2 (germline): SGHKS, YYEKEE (reference sequence). The V gene end was trimmed by 4 bases and the J gene end by 10 bases; junction bases not matched to a gene: 12. The CDR3 extends over 14 amino acids.

The sample holds many counts of this clonotype. The genes are TRBV21-1 and TRBJ2-1; the listed D gene, TRBD2, was not tested against the DNA. TRBV21-1 is termed a pseudogene. This CDR3 has 19 residues. The CDR3 nucleotides are TGTGCCAGCAGCAAACTTGAGTCTAGCGGGGACCTCTCCTACAATGAGCAGTTCTTC. It yields the protein CASSKLESSGDLSYNEQFF.

The gene calls are TRBV20-1 and TRBJ2-7; no clear D gene. CDR3 length: 15 residues. Trimming left V 0 bases short and J 3 bases short, with 15 bases between. The germline V gene has CDR1 DFQATT and CDR2 SNEGSKA (reference sequence). The CDR3: CSARELLGGDYEQYF. Here the CDR3 DNA reads TGCAGTGCTAGAGAACTCCTTGGCGGAGACTACGAGCAGTACTTC.

The chain uses TRBV5-1 and TRBJ1-1, with D unresolved. The CDR3 length is 13 residues. V was cut by 5 bases and J by 1 base, with 9 bases left in between. Germline V CDR1 and CDR2: SGHRS, YFSETQ. DNA for the CDR3: TGCGCCAGCAGGGCCAGCTCGAACACTGAAGCTTTCTTT. Translation gives CASRASSNTEAFF.

This chain connects TRBV6-1 to TRBJ2-3; tentative D call: TRBD1 (6 bases). Trimming pared 6 bases from V and 5 bases from J, leaving 18 bases between. Germline CDR1 and CDR2: MNHNS and SASEGT. The CDR3 is made up of 15 amino acids. CDR3 residues: CASRPDRSSGDTQYF. The CDR3, as DNA: TGTGCCAGCAGGCCTGACAGGTCCTCCGGAGATACGCAGTATTTT.

This clonotype has at least ten counts. This chain links TRBV11-2 with TRBJ2-1, with TRBD2 matching 7 bases. The V gene end was trimmed by 10 bases and the J gene end by 2 bases; junction bases not matched to a gene: 5. This CDR3 has 13 residues. Germline values: CDR1 SGHAT, CDR2 FQNNGV. CDR3 region: CATGDYPYNEQFF. The DNA for the CDR3 is TGTGCCACCGGGGACTATCCCTACAATGAGCAGTTCTTC.

CDR3 protein: CASSLLSVSYEQYF. In DNA, the CDR3 is TGTGCCAGCAGCTTACTTTCCGTATCCTACGAGCAGTACTTC. This chain joins TRBV7-8 and TRBJ2-7; no firm D call. Trimming cost V 2 bases and J 1 base, with 9 bases left between them. Looked up from germline, CDR1 is SGHVS and CDR2 is FQNEAQ. This CDR3 comprises 14 residues.

This clonotype was seen many times. The chain combines TRBV5-1 with TRBJ2-5; 7 bases match TRBD1. Germline loops: CDR1 SGHRS, CDR2 YFSETQ. The CDR3 is made up of 15 amino acids. V was clipped by 0 bases and J by 1 base; unmatched bases: 3. CDR3 sequence reads: CASSLGDRVQETQYF. CDR3 DNA sequence: TGCGCCAGCAGCTTGGGCGACAGGGTCCAAGAGACCCAGTACTTC.

There are many counts of this clonotype. The rearrangement joins TRBV10-3 to TRBJ1-1; TRBD1 is a possible D gene (6 bases). This CDR3 is 14 amino acids long. V lost 0 bases to trimming and J lost 5 bases, with 10 bases between them. CDR1 is ENHRY and CDR2 is SYGVKD in the germline V gene. CDR3 nucleotides: TGTGCCATCAGTGAGTCACAGGGTGGAACTGAAGCTTTCTTT. Its translation is CAISESQGGTEAFF.

This clonotype was seen at least ten times. The DNA of the CDR3 is TGTGCCAGCAGCTTATGGACAGGGGGGGACGAGCAGTACTTC. Its translation: CASSLWTGGDEQYF. The genes are TRBV7-2 and TRBJ2-7, with TRBD1 matching over 10 bases. Germline V gene data show CDR1 as SGHTA and CDR2 as FQGNSA. There are 14 residues in the CDR3. Unmatched junction bases numbered 3, after V lost 2 bases and J lost 5 bases. The variable domain in full, with the rest retrieved from reference TRBV7-2 and TRBJ2-7, is GAGVSQSPSNKVTEKGKDVELRCDPISGHTALYWYRQSLGQGLEFLIYFQGNSAPDKSGLPSDRFSAERTGGSVSTLTIQRTQQEDSAVYLCASSLWTGGDEQYFGPGTRLTVT.

The sample holds many counts of this clonotype. The V and J genes are TRBV24-1 and TRBJ2-1; 11 nucleotides line up with TRBD2. V was clipped by 6 bases and J by 2 bases; unmatched bases: 5. Germline V gives CDR1 KGHDR, CDR2 SFDVKD. The CDR3 consists of 16 residues. The CDR3 DNA is TGTGCCACCAGTTCCTCTAGCGGGGGGACCTACAATGAGCAGTTCTTC. Residues: CATSSSSGGTYNEQFF.

The chain has TRBV7-3 and TRBJ2-1, with D maybe TRBD2 (7 bases). This CDR3 is 16 amino acids long. CDR1 is SGHTA and CDR2 is FQGTGA in the germline V gene. V was pared by 4 bases and J by 4 bases, with 17 bases between. The CDR3 protein is CASSSGGAGAYNEQFF. CDR3 bases: TGTGCCAGCAGCTCCGGCGGGGCGGGGGCTTACAATGAGCAGTTCTTC.

The DNA of the CDR3 is TGTGCCAGCAGTTGGACAGGGGGCTATGAGCAGTTCTTC. Translation gives CASSWTGGYEQFF. The chain joins TRBV6-5 to TRBJ2-1; 11 nucleotides agree with TRBD1. This CDR3 contains 13 residues. V was clipped by 4 bases and J by 8 bases; unmatched bases: 1. Germline V gene data show CDR1 as MNHEY and CDR2 as SVGAGI.

The chain couples TRBV9 to TRBJ1-6; unclear D gene. In germline, CDR1 is SGDLS, CDR2 YYNGEE. The CDR3 is 17 residues long. The germline V and J ends were trimmed by 1 base and 3 bases, with 14 bases remaining between them. Here the CDR3 DNA reads TGTGCCAGCAGCGTATCCGGGGAAGCCAACTATAATTCACCCCTCCACTTT. This encodes CASSVSGEANYNSPLHF.

This clonotype came up a few times. This sequence joins TRBV6-6 and TRBJ2-5; 8 bases map to TRBD2. Germline V gives CDR1 MNHNY, CDR2 SVGAGI (reference sequence). The CDR3 extends over 17 amino acids. V was clipped by 0 bases and J by 3 bases; unmatched bases: 9. In DNA, the CDR3 is TGTGCCAGCAGTTACTCGTCGATTAGCGGGGCAGAAGAGACCCAGTACTTC. Protein sequence: CASSYSSISGAEETQYF.